The present T cell receptor (beta chain) was sequenced within a study of T cells expressing NK-cell markers. Overall study context: CD3+CD56+NKG2C+, CD3+CD56+NKG2C- and CD3+CD56-NKG2C+ T cells, once sorted, supplied the TCR beta repertoires.

This CDR3 comprises 16 residues. Germline lookup yields CDR1 LGHNA and CDR2 YSLEER. From the 5' RACE reads, TCRdb lists one entry per CDR3 protein and no DNA. The data show hundreds of thousands of distinct CDR3 sequences, and the top ten clones hold 7.3%. Study outcomes and limitations: Each of six donors carried dominant NKG2C+ clonotypes accounting for about 1.0-8% of CD8+ T cells.

As regards this clonotype: What it binds is not known.

The genes are TRBV4-3 and TRBJ2-1; without DNA, the TCRdb call of TRBD1 cannot be checked. The receptor comes from a woman aged 18 to 75 in good health. Sample: blood T cells: a sorted CD56 or NKG2C T cell subset, CD4+ or CD8+ T cells, or bulk PBMC T cells (not recorded which). CDR3 sequence: CASSHKGTGDRNEQFF.